The 25 T cell receptor beta chains below were found in one sample sequenced in a study of blood T cells in healthy people across ages. Using a J-beta primer mix together with a sample-barcoded 5' primer, a second PCR was run for roughly 6 to 12 cycles. MiXCR was run by TCRdb on the 5' RACE reads, yielding one entry per CDR3 protein. Seen here are about 780,000 distinct CDR3 sequences, about 47% observed once, and the top ten hold 15% to 20%. The sequenced sample consisted of blood. The receptors originated from a man aged 80 or over in good health.

V and J are TRBV7-2 and TRBJ2-5; the match to TRBD1 covers 12 bases. The CDR3 consists of 18 residues. Trimming took 5 bases from V and 1 from J; bases not matched to a gene: 11. Germline V gene lookup returns CDR1 SGHTA and CDR2 FQGNSA. DNA for the CDR3: TGTGCCAGCAGCCCGGGACAGGGGGCGCCTTACCCCCAAGAGACCCAGTACTTC. This gives the protein CASSPGQGAPYPQETQYF.

The rearrangement links TRBV29-1 to TRBJ2-1; 9 bases fit TRBD1. Trimming removed 7 bases from V and 9 bases from J; junction bases left unmatched: 19. In germline, CDR1 is SQVTM, CDR2 ANQGSEA. CDR3 length: 16 residues. The CDR3 DNA reads as TGCAGCGCAAGACTCCCCGGGACAGGGAACAAGGGTGAGCAGTTCTTC. This gives the protein CSARLPGTGNKGEQFF.

The J gene is TRBJ1-5, the V gene TRBV4-3; D might be TRBD1 (6 bases). Trimming stripped 3 bases from V and 4 bases from J, with 10 bases between. CDR3 length equals 14 residues. The germline gives CDR1 LGHNA, CDR2 YSLEER. DNA of the CDR3: TGCGCCAGCAGCCAGGTCACAGGGAATCAGCCCCAGCATTTT. It encodes CASSQVTGNQPQHF.

This clonotype showed up just a few times. The chain combines TRBV9 with TRBJ2-1; D remains unclear. Germline values: CDR1 SGDLS, CDR2 YYNGEE. This CDR3 is 13 amino acids long. Trimming took off 3 bases at V and 3 bases at J, with 7 bases between the two ends. The CDR3 nucleotides read TGTGCCAGCAGCGCTCGTCACTACAATGAGCAGTTCTTC. Translating it yields CASSARHYNEQFF. Full variable domain (rest looked up from reference TRBV9 and TRBJ2-1): DSGVTQTPKHLITATGQRVTLRCSPRSGDLSVYWYQQSLDQGLQFLIQYYNGEERAKGNILERFSAQQFPDLHSELNLSSLELGDSALYFCASSARHYNEQFFGPGTRLTVL.

The gene calls are TRBV27 and TRBJ1-1; D is undetermined. This CDR3 region has 15 residues. The germline CDR1 and CDR2 sequences are MNHEY and SMNVEV (reference sequence). V was pared by 2 bases and J by 1 base, with 11 bases between. CDR3 in amino acids: CASSLGRWGNTEAFF. The CDR3 DNA follows: TGTGCCAGCAGTTTAGGGAGATGGGGGAACACTGAAGCTTTCTTT.

This clonotype was found once. V gene TRBV28 combines with J gene TRBJ2-1; 10 bases are a match to TRBD2. The trim removed 5 bases at V and 9 bases at J, leaving 7 bases unmatched. The germline V gene encodes CDR1 MDHEN and CDR2 SYDVKM. CDR3 length: 14 residues. In nucleotides, the CDR3 is TGTGCCAGCAGTCCCGTAGCGGGAGGTATTGAGCAGTTCTTC. It specifies CASSPVAGGIEQFF.

This chain joins TRBV28 and TRBJ2-7; the D gene could be TRBD1 or TRBD2 (5 bases each). The CDR3 runs to 15 residues. Germline values: CDR1 MDHEN, CDR2 SYDVKM. The ends were cut back, 11 bases at V and 3 bases at J, with 23 bases in the middle. CDR3 residues: CASSEGPNPIYEQYF. Written as DNA, the CDR3 is TGTGCCTCCAGCGAGGGGCCAAATCCAATCTACGAGCAGTACTTC.

The chain employs TRBV4-2 and TRBJ1-1; 8 nucleotides align to TRBD1. Trimming removed 0 bases from V and 3 bases from J; junction bases left unmatched: 0. CDR3 length equals 14 residues. From germline, CDR1 is LGHNA and CDR2 YNFKEQ. The CDR3 bases are TGTGCCAGCAGCCAAGAGGACAGGGACACTGAAGCTTTCTTT. This translates into CASSQEDRDTEAFF.

Note on this clonotype: This may be a read error: a much more frequent sequence differs by one nucleotide. V gene TRBV7-2 combines with J gene TRBJ2-4; D might be TRBD1 (5 bases). Germline V gene lookup returns CDR1 SGHTA and CDR2 FQGNSA. This CDR3 contains 11 residues. V was pared by 8 bases and J by 11 bases, with 13 bases between. CDR3 loop: CASCAGLVQYF. The CDR3 DNA follows: TGTGCCAGCTGCGCAGGGTTGGTTCAGTACTTC.

To note about this clonotype: Since a much larger clone is just one base distant, this may be a read error. The chain employs TRBV9 and TRBJ2-1; perhaps D is TRBD1 or TRBD2 (6 bases each). There are 15 residues in the CDR3. Germline-derived CDR1 and CDR2 are SGDLS and YYNGEE. The CDR3 nucleotides are TGTGTCAGCAGCAGGGGCGGGGATACCCGCAATGAGCAGTTCTTC. Its protein product is CVSSRGGDTRNEQFF. The full variable domain, its missing parts supplied by reference TRBV9 and TRBJ2-1, is DSGVTQTPKHLITATGQRVTLRCSPRSGDLSVYWYQQSLDQGLQFLIQYYNGEERAKGNILERFSAQQFPDLHSELNLSSLELGDSALYFCVSSRGGDTRNEQFFGPGTRLTVL.

Turning to this clonotype: This may arise from a read error, as a much more abundant clone is one base away. This chain joins TRBV14 and TRBJ2-5; TRBD2 matches at 7 bases. The CDR3 is 16 residues long. Germline assignment: CDR1 SGHDN and CDR2 FVKESK. V lost 4 bases to trimming and J lost 11 bases; unmatched junction nucleotides: 19. The CDR3 bases are TGTGCCAGCAGCCCCCTCAGAAAGCGGGGATACAATGAGCAGTACTTC. It codes for CASSPLRKRGYNEQYF.

The chain carries TRBV24-1 and TRBJ2-5; TRBD2 is a possible D gene (6 bases). The V gene's germline CDR1 is KGHDR and CDR2 SFDVKD. The CDR3 spans 15 residues. V was trimmed by 4 bases and J by 11 bases, leaving 22 bases between them. The CDR3 sequence is CATSDPGTSVHEQYF. DNA of the CDR3: TGTGCCACCAGTGACCCGGGGACTTCAGTACATGAGCAGTACTTC.

This clonotype was detected only a few times. The rearrangement uses TRBV6-1 and TRBJ2-6, with D tentatively TRBD1 (5 bases). The length of the CDR3 is 17 residues. Germline V gene lookup returns CDR1 MNHNS and CDR2 SASEGT. The V end lost 5 bases, the J end lost 2 bases, and 16 bases lay between the germline ends. DNA for the CDR3: TGTGCCAGCAGTCCATCAGACAGTTTAGCTGGGGCCAACGTCCTGACTTTC. Residues: CASSPSDSLAGANVLTF.

This clonotype was seen a handful of times. The chain's CDR3 is CASSDRTPGETQFF. DNA for the CDR3: TGTGCCAGCAGCGACCGCACCCCGGGAGAGACCCAGTTCTTC. The genes are TRBV7-2 and TRBJ2-1; TRBD2 is a possible D gene (6 bases). Germline loops: CDR1 SGHTA, CDR2 FQGNSA. V was shortened by 5 bases and J by 13 bases, with 21 bases between the two germline ends. The CDR3 loop spans 14 amino acids.

V and J are TRBV20-1 and TRBJ2-3; D gene unclear. Trimming cost V 0 bases and J 6 bases, with 13 bases left between them. This CDR3 spans 14 amino acids. Germline V CDR1 and CDR2: DFQATT, SNEGSKA (reference sequence). The CDR3 coding sequence is TGCAGTGCTAGAGATTTGAGAGTCAGGGATACGCAGTATTTT. Its translation is CSARDLRVRDTQYF.

V is TRBV7-2 and J is TRBJ2-1; 9 bases line up with TRBD2. The CDR3 has 20 residues. Germline values: CDR1 SGHTA, CDR2 FQGNSA. After removal of 5 bases from V and 1 base from J, the junction contained 18 bases not matched to a gene. As DNA, the CDR3 is TGTGCCAGCAGCCGACAACCCCTGACTAGCGGCACGGGGTCCTACAATGAGCAGTTCTTC. It specifies CASSRQPLTSGTGSYNEQFF.

This clonotype appeared a few times. This chain links TRBV7-2 with TRBJ2-7; tentative D call: TRBD2 (7 bases). There are 16 residues in the CDR3. Trimming left V 0 bases short and J 4 bases short, with 16 bases between. Germline V gene lookup returns CDR1 SGHTA and CDR2 FQGNSA. CDR3 protein: CASSLAGGRLGYEQYF. The DNA for the CDR3 is TGTGCCAGCAGCTTAGCCGGGGGGCGTTTAGGATACGAGCAGTACTTC.

This chain links TRBV20-1 with TRBJ2-4; 8 positions match TRBD2. CDR1 DFQATT and CDR2 SNEGSKA come from the germline V gene (reference sequence). The CDR3 loop spans 15 amino acids. J gave up 4 bases and V 1 base, and 6 bases lay outside the gene matches. CDR3 residues: CSARAPTSAKNIQYF. CDR3 nucleotides: TGCAGTGCTAGAGCTCCGACTAGCGCAAAAAACATTCAGTACTTC.

The sample holds one count of this clonotype. This rearrangement joins TRBV11-2 to TRBJ1-6, with D possibly being TRBD1 (5 bases). The ends were cut back, 0 bases at V and 15 bases at J, with 12 bases in the middle. Germline CDR1 SGHAT, CDR2 FQNNGV. The CDR3 totals 13 residues. CDR3 coding DNA: TGTGCCAGCAGCTTAGATCTGGGGGATGGCCTCCACTTT. Translation gives CASSLDLGDGLHF.

This clonotype was counted a few times. The V gene is TRBV20-1, the J gene TRBJ2-5; tentatively, D is TRBD1 (5 bases). The V end lost 5 bases, the J end lost 3 bases, and 13 bases lay between the germline ends. Germline loops: CDR1 DFQATT, CDR2 SNEGSKA (reference sequence). The CDR3 runs 13 residues. CDR3 sequence: CSAWGRVEETQYF. As DNA, the CDR3 is TGCAGTGCTTGGGGCAGGGTTGAAGAGACCCAGTACTTC.

This clonotype occurred a few times. The rearrangement links TRBV27 to TRBJ1-2; tentative D call: TRBD1 (5 bases). Trimming pared 3 bases from V and 4 bases from J, leaving 15 bases between. The CDR3 is 15 residues long. Germline V gives CDR1 MNHEY, CDR2 SMNVEV (reference sequence). DNA of the CDR3: TGTGCCAGCAGTTTCCGGGCGGGACCTCCCTATGGCTACACCTTC. Its protein is CASSFRAGPPYGYTF.

V and J are TRBV12-3 or TRBV12-4 and TRBJ2-5; unclear D gene. The CDR3 runs 16 residues. Trimming removed 3 bases from V and 1 base from J, with 15 bases in between. The CDR3 loop reads CASSLRRKTSQETQYF. CDR3 coding DNA: TGTGCCAGCAGTTTGCGGAGAAAGACCTCCCAAGAGACCCAGTACTTC.

This clonotype was detected a few times. The CDR3 bases are TGTGCCATCGGGGGACAGAATAATTCACCCCTCCACTTT. Its protein product is CAIGGQNNSPLHF. This sequence joins TRBV10-3 and TRBJ1-6; 7 bases fit TRBD1. The V gene end was trimmed by 8 bases and the J gene end by 5 bases; junction bases not matched to a gene: 3. Germline CDR1 ENHRY, CDR2 SYGVKD. This CDR3 has 13 residues.

This clonotype came up many times. V gene TRBV10-3 combines with J gene TRBJ2-7; TRBD2 matches at 7 bases. Unmatched junction bases numbered 13, after V lost 6 bases and J lost 2 bases. Germline CDR1 reads ENHRY; CDR2 reads SYGVKD. The CDR3 is 16 amino acids. Written as DNA, the CDR3 is TGTGCCATCAGCGGCCGGGAAGTAGCGGGTACCTACGAGCAGTACTTC. This gives the protein CAISGREVAGTYEQYF.

The chain combines TRBV6-1 with TRBJ2-5; 8 bases align to TRBD1. Trimming at V came to 4 bases and at J to 13 bases, leaving 20 bases not matched to a gene. From germline, CDR1 is MNHNS and CDR2 SASEGT. The CDR3 length is 16 residues. The CDR3 nucleotides read TGTGCCAGCAGTGGACAGATTTACAGGGGGGTCCACGAGCTGTACTTC. This gives the protein CASSGQIYRGVHELYF.